Below, 2 T cell receptor beta chains from the same sample are listed, as sequenced in a study of cytomegalovirus exposure and HLA in healthy donors. The PCR was carried out with 60 Vbeta primers and 13 Jbeta primers. Assay used: immunoSEQ multiplex PCR; TCRdb lists only in-frame clones, some missing. This sample has approximately 170,000 clones; around 78% occur once, and the top ten carry 0.65% to 0.85%. The sequencing input was PBMCs. The receptors shown here come from a female donor in good health and CMV-seronegative.

The rearrangement joins TRBV7-9 to TRBJ1-2; TRBD1 aligns across 8 bases. J lost 3 bases, V lost 5 bases, and 11 bases had no gene match. The CDR3 runs 16 residues. The germline V gene encodes CDR1 SEHNR and CDR2 FQNEAQ (reference sequence). This CDR3 reads CASSGIGRGLDYGYTF. The CDR3 nucleotides are TGTGCCAGCAGCGGGATAGGCAGGGGGCTGGACTATGGCTACACCTTC.

The chain is built from TRBV7-9 and TRBJ2-3; TRBD1 matches 9 bases. V shed 5 bases, J shed 8 bases, and the junction held 11 bases outside the gene matches. The CDR3 totals 15 residues. Germline CDR1 SEHNR, CDR2 FQNEAQ (reference sequence). The CDR3 coding sequence is TGTGCCAGCAGCACCGCCGGGACAGGGACATCTACGCAGTATTTT. It yields the protein CASSTAGTGTSTQYF. The complete variable domain, with remaining parts taken from reference TRBV7-9 and TRBJ2-3, reads DTGVSQNPRHKITKRGQNVTFRCDPISEHNRLYWYRQTLGQGPEFLTYFQNEAQLEKSRLLSDRFSAERPKGSFSTLEIQRTEQGDSAMYLCASSTAGTGTSTQYFGPGTRLTVL.